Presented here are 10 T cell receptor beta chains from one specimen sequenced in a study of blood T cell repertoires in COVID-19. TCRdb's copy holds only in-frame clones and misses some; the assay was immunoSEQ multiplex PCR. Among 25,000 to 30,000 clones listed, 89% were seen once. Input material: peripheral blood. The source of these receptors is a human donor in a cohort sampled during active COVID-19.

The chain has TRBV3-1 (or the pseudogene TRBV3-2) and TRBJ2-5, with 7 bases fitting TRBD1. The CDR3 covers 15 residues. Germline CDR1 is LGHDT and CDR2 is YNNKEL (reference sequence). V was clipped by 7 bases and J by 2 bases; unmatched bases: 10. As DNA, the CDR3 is TGTGCCAGCACCCACGAGGTGGGACAGCAAGAGACCCAGTACTTC. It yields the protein CASTHEVGQQETQYF.

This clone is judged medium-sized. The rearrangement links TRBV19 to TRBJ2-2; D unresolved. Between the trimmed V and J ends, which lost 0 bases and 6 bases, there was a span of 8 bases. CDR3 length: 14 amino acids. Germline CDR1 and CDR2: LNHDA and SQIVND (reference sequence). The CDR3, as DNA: TGTGCCAGTAGTATAGATCCGGCGGCCGGGGAGCTGTTTTTT. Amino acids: CASSIDPAAGELFF.

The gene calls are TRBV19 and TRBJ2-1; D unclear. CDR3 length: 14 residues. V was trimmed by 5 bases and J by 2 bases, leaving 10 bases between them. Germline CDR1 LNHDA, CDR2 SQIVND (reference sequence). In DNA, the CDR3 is TGTGCCAGTAGTTGGAGTTTGGCCTACAATGAGCAGTTCTTC. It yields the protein CASSWSLAYNEQFF. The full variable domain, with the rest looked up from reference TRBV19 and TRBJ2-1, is DGGITQSPKYLFRKEGQNVTLSCEQNLNHDAMYWYRQDPGQGLRLIYYSQIVNDFQKGDIAEGYSVSREKKESFPLTVTSAQKNPTAFYLCASSWSLAYNEQFFGPGTRLTVL.

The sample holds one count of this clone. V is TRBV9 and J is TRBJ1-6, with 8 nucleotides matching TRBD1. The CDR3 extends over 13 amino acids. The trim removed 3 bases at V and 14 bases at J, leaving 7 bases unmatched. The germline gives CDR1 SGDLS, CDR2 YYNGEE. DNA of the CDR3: TGTGCCAGCAGCGCGCAGGGGGCGTTTACCCTCCACTTT. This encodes CASSAQGAFTLHF.

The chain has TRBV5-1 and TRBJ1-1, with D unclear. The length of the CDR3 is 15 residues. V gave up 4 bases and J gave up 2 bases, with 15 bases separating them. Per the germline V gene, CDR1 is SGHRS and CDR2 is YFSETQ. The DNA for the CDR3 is TGCGCCAGCAGCAAACCAACGGGATCTAACACTGAAGCTTTCTTT. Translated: CASSKPTGSNTEAFF.

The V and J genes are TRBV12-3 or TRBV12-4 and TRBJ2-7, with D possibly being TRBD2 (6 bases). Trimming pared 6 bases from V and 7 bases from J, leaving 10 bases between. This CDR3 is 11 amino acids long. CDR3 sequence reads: CASRLAGEQYF. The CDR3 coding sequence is TGTGCCAGCAGGCTGGCGGGAGAGCAGTACTTC.

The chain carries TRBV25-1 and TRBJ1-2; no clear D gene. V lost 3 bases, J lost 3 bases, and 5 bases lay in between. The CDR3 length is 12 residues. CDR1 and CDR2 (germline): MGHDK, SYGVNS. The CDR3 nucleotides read TGTGCCAGCAGTGAGGGCTACTATGGCTACACCTTC. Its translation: CASSEGYYGYTF.

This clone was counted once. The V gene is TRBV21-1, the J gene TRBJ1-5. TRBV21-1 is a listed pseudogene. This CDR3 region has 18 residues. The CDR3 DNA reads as TGTGCCACCAAGCATCCGGGTCTACTCCATGTTAGCAATCAGCCCCAGCATTTT. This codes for CATKHPGLLHVSNQPQHF.

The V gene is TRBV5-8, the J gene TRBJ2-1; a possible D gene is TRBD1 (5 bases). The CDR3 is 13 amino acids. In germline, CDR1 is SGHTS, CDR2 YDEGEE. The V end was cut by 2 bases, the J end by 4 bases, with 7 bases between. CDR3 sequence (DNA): TGTGCCAGCAGCTTCGCAGGGTACAATGAGCAGTTCTTC. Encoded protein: CASSFAGYNEQFF.

The CDR3 loop reads CSVVRDSYEQYF. The DNA for the CDR3 is TGCAGCGTTGTAAGAGACAGCTACGAGCAGTACTTC. This chain connects TRBV29-1 to TRBJ2-7; perhaps TRBD1 as D (5 bases). The CDR3 runs to 12 residues. Germline CDR1 and CDR2: SQVTM and ANQGSEA. V shed 4 bases and J shed 3 bases, with 10 bases lying between them.